This T cell receptor (beta chain) was identified during a study of CD8 T cells in Susac syndrome. An input of 0.5 to 1 ug of RNA was subjected to reverse transcription using random hexamers. TCRdb re-derived calls from the immunoSEQ multiplex PCR reads in MiXCR, one entry per CDR3 protein. The table records about 200,000 distinct CDR3 sequences, 95% of them present only once. This CDR3 comprises 14 residues. Germline V gene sequence: CDR1 SGHVS, CDR2 FQNEAQ. The ends lost 1 base at V and 8 bases at J; junction bases unmatched: 7. The clonotype originates from a human donor in good health. The source material was CD4+ T cells from PBMCs. The chain couples TRBV7-8 to TRBJ1-2, with 7 bases identical to TRBD1. The CDR3 loop reads CASSLGARGDGYTF. The CDR3 region has the DNA TGTGCCAGCAGCTTAGGGGCCAGGGGGGACGGCTACACCTTC.